The 28 T cell receptor beta chains below come from one sample, sequenced in a study of OX40 agonist ivuxolimab in advanced cancers. The method was immunoSEQ multiplex PCR; TCRdb's version includes in-frame clones alone and lacks a portion of them. Of 55,000 to 80,000 clones in the sample, roughly 81% were seen once. Sample: CD4+ or CD8+ T cells sorted from blood, taken in a trial of the OX40 agonist ivuxolimab. The source is an adult with an advanced solid tumor such as melanoma, head and neck, liver or kidney cancer.

The J gene is TRBJ1-6, the V gene TRBV5-1, with TRBD1 matching 7 bases. The CDR3 loop spans 15 amino acids. The V gene end was trimmed by 0 bases and the J gene end by 8 bases; junction bases not matched to a gene: 5. The germline CDR1 and CDR2 sequences are SGHRS and YFSETQ. CDR3 bases: TGCGCCAGCAGCTTGGCCAGACAGGGCTATTCACCCCTCCACTTT. Residues: CASSLARQGYSPLHF.

The J gene is TRBJ1-2, the V gene TRBV5-5, with a tentative D call TRBD1 (6 bases). CDR1 is SGHKS and CDR2 is YYEKEE in the germline V gene (reference sequence). The CDR3 consists of 15 residues. With 1 base removed from V and 3 bases from J, the gap between germline ends came to 13 bases. CDR3 coding DNA: TGTGCCAGCAGCTTGTCAGGGGTTTTCGACTATGGCTACACCTTC. As protein: CASSLSGVFDYGYTF.

The chain uses TRBV4-2 and TRBJ1-5, with D possibly TRBD1 on 6 matching bases. Germline lookup yields CDR1 LGHNA and CDR2 YNFKEQ. The V end was cut by 3 bases, the J end by 0 bases, with 9 bases between. The length of the CDR3 is 15 residues. In DNA form, the CDR3 reads TGTGCCAGCAGCCATGCAGGGGATAGCAATCAGCCCCAGCATTTT. Translating gives CASSHAGDSNQPQHF.

The V and J genes are TRBV5-1 and TRBJ2-5; D is unclear. Matching the DNA end better, TRBJ2-7 makes the J call doubtful. The CDR3 runs to 12 residues. Germline values: CDR1 SGHRS, CDR2 YFSETQ. CDR3 coding DNA: TGCGCCAGCAGCCCCCCAGACGGCGAGCAGTACTTC. Its protein is CASSPPDGEQYF.

V is TRBV5-1 and J is TRBJ2-5, with D tentatively TRBD1 (5 bases). The DNA end favors TRBJ2-7, so the J call may be wrong. The CDR3 runs 15 residues. Germline CDR1 is SGHRS and CDR2 is YFSETQ. CDR3 DNA sequence: TGCGCCAGCAGCCCCGATTGGGGCGGAAGCTACGAGCAGTACTTC. Translated, it gives CASSPDWGGSYEQYF.

This clone is a singleton in its sample. The chain couples TRBV28 to TRBJ1-5, with D perhaps TRBD1 (5 bases). Germline V gene lookup returns CDR1 MDHEN and CDR2 SYDVKM. The CDR3 extends over 16 amino acids. Trimming removed 6 bases from V and 1 base from J, with 16 bases in between. This chain's CDR3 is CASRHTGLPSNQPQHF. The CDR3, as DNA: TGTGCCAGCAGACACACAGGACTTCCAAGCAATCAGCCCCAGCATTTT.

V usage is TRBV2 and J usage is TRBJ2-3; 7 bases line up with TRBD1. CDR3 size: 14 residues. CDR1 is SNHLY and CDR2 is FYNNEI in the germline V gene. J gave up 1 base and V 5 bases, and 3 bases lay outside the gene matches. The CDR3 sequence is CASSRDSGTDTQYF. CDR3 coding DNA: TGTGCCAGCAGTCGGGACAGTGGCACAGATACGCAGTATTTT.

This clone was seen once. This chain links TRBV29-1 with TRBJ2-1, with a weak D call TRBD1 (6 bases). The CDR3 is made up of 12 amino acids. Trimming pared 5 bases from V and 6 bases from J, leaving 11 bases between. Germline V gene data show CDR1 as SQVTM and CDR2 as ANQGSEA. Here the CDR3 reads CSVPRGSNEQFF. In DNA form, the CDR3 reads TGCAGCGTTCCGAGGGGGAGCAATGAGCAGTTCTTC.

V usage is TRBV28 and J usage is TRBJ2-5; D remains unclear. CDR1 and CDR2 from the germline V gene are MDHEN and SYDVKM. This CDR3 region has 14 residues. The V end lost 2 bases, the J end lost 1 base, and 8 bases lay between the germline ends. The CDR3 reads CASSLGWAQETQYF. CDR3 nucleotide sequence: TGTGCCAGCAGTTTAGGGTGGGCCCAAGAGACCCAGTACTTC.

The gene calls are TRBV5-1 and TRBJ2-5; 8 bases align to TRBD1. Trimming at V came to 4 bases and at J to 4 bases, leaving 9 bases not matched to a gene. Germline values: CDR1 SGHRS, CDR2 YFSETQ. CDR3 length: 15 residues. CDR3 amino acids: CASSLNQGAGETQYF. DNA for the CDR3: TGCGCCAGCAGCCTAAACCAGGGGGCTGGAGAGACCCAGTACTTC.

This chain uses TRBV6-5 with TRBJ1-2, with D hard to call. Germline assignment: CDR1 MNHEY and CDR2 SVGAGI. V shed 7 bases and J shed 4 bases, with 16 bases lying between them. The CDR3 contains 14 residues. In DNA, the CDR3 is TGTGCCAGCACCGCTCATTCGGACGGCTATGGCTACACCTTC. Protein product: CASTAHSDGYGYTF.

The rearrangement uses TRBV2 and TRBJ2-7; D possibly corresponds to TRBD2 (6 bases). Germline CDR1 reads SNHLY; CDR2 reads FYNNEI. V lost 7 bases and J 5 bases, leaving 15 bases between the germline ends. This CDR3 contains 13 residues. Here the CDR3 reads CASKGGTLDEQYF. Here the CDR3 DNA reads TGTGCCAGCAAAGGAGGGACCCTCGACGAGCAGTACTTC.

This rearrangement joins TRBV5-1 to TRBJ2-7; the match to TRBD1 covers 8 bases. The V segment lost 1 base and the J segment 2 bases; nucleotides outside the gene matches: 5. The CDR3 contains 15 residues. The germline V gene encodes CDR1 SGHRS and CDR2 YFSETQ. The CDR3 sequence is CASSLYGQGPYEQYF. The CDR3 DNA reads TGCGCCAGCAGCTTGTATGGACAGGGACCCTACGAGCAGTACTTC. The full variable domain, in which reference TRBV5-1 and TRBJ2-7 provide the parts outside the CDR3, is KAGVTQTPRYLIKTRGQQVTLSCSPISGHRSVSWYQQTPGQGLQFLFEYFSETQRNKGNFPGRFSGRQFSNSRSEMNVSTLELGDSALYLCASSLYGQGPYEQYFGPGTRLTVT.

The gene calls are TRBV28 and TRBJ2-5; 10 bases map to TRBD2. The CDR3 is made up of 15 amino acids. CDR1 and CDR2 from the germline V gene are MDHEN and SYDVKM. The V gene end was trimmed by 6 bases and the J gene end by 5 bases; junction bases not matched to a gene: 9. The CDR3 loop is CASSHPSGRGETQYF. Here the CDR3 DNA reads TGTGCCAGCAGCCACCCTAGCGGGAGAGGCGAGACCCAGTACTTC.

The chain combines TRBV5-5 with TRBJ1-1, with 10 bases identical to TRBD1. The CDR3 is made up of 16 amino acids. Germline assignment: CDR1 SGHKS and CDR2 YYEKEE (reference sequence). Unmatched junction bases numbered 10, after V lost 4 bases and J lost 4 bases. The CDR3 reads CASSLPTGGLGTEAFF. CDR3 DNA: TGTGCCAGCAGCCTCCCGACAGGGGGCCTTGGCACTGAAGCTTTCTTT.

V usage is TRBV19 and J usage is TRBJ1-1; D gene unclear. Germline CDR1 LNHDA, CDR2 SQIVND (reference sequence). The CDR3 totals 17 residues. The V gene lost 7 bases and the J gene lost 0 bases, with 21 bases spanning the gap. CDR3 loop: CASTRPAQSVMNTEAFF. For the CDR3, the DNA is TGTGCCAGTACCCGCCCCGCACAGTCCGTCATGAACACTGAAGCTTTCTTT.

The chain combines TRBV19 with TRBJ2-1; TRBD2 agrees at 7 bases. Germline loops: CDR1 LNHDA, CDR2 SQIVND (reference sequence). The CDR3 runs 13 residues. Trimming removed 6 bases from V and 6 bases from J; junction bases left unmatched: 5. CDR3 loop: CASRKGGRNEQFF. Here the CDR3 DNA reads TGTGCCAGTAGGAAGGGAGGGCGCAATGAGCAGTTCTTC.

This chain links TRBV5-4 with TRBJ2-1; TRBD2 aligns across 13 bases. The CDR3 length is 18 residues. The germline gives CDR1 SGHNT, CDR2 YYREEE (reference sequence). The V gene end was trimmed by 3 bases and the J gene end by 0 bases; junction bases not matched to a gene: 6. In DNA, the CDR3 is TGTGCCAGCAGCTCCGGACTAGCGGGAGTAAGCTCCTACAATGAGCAGTTCTTC. This sequence encodes CASSSGLAGVSSYNEQFF.

The chain links TRBV7-2 to TRBJ2-1, with a tentative D call TRBD2 (5 bases). The CDR3 has 16 residues. Trimming pared 5 bases from V and 1 base from J, leaving 15 bases between. The germline CDR1 and CDR2 sequences are SGHTA and FQGNSA. The CDR3, as DNA: TGTGCCAGCAGCCAACTGTCGGTAGCGTCCTACAATGAGCAGTTCTTC. Its protein is CASSQLSVASYNEQFF.

The rearrangement joins TRBV2 to TRBJ2-5; TRBD1 matches 9 bases. The CDR3 runs 13 residues. Losses at the gene ends were 6 bases for V and 5 bases for J; bases not matched to a gene: 4. Germline assignment: CDR1 SNHLY and CDR2 FYNNEI. The CDR3 sequence is CASSGQGTETQYF. The CDR3 nucleotides are TGTGCCAGCAGCGGACAGGGGACGGAGACCCAGTACTTC.

The gene calls are TRBV4-2 and TRBJ1-5; TRBD1 agrees at 8 bases. The CDR3 runs 20 residues. Germline values: CDR1 LGHNA, CDR2 YNFKEQ. V shed 1 base, J shed 5 bases, and the junction held 19 bases outside the gene matches. CDR3: CASSQVYQTGGASKYQPQHF. Written as DNA, the CDR3 is TGTGCCAGCAGCCAAGTATACCAAACAGGGGGTGCATCTAAATATCAGCCCCAGCATTTT.

This clone was seen a single time. The rearrangement links TRBV18 to TRBJ2-7; D possibly corresponds to TRBD1 (7 bases). The CDR3 runs 16 residues. Germline values: CDR1 KGHSH, CDR2 LQKENI. V lost 9 bases and J lost 7, with 28 bases in between. CDR3: CASKLTPGQTAGEQYF. For the CDR3, the DNA is TGTGCCAGTAAACTAACGCCGGGACAGACGGCGGGGGAGCAGTACTTC.

The V gene is TRBV5-1, the J gene TRBJ1-2; D gene uncertain. CDR3 length: 14 amino acids. V was pared by 4 bases and J by 3 bases, with 13 bases between. Germline V lookup: CDR1 SGHRS, CDR2 YFSETQ. CDR3 in amino acids: CASSPVFGDYGYTF. DNA for the CDR3: TGCGCCAGCAGCCCGGTATTCGGGGACTATGGCTACACCTTC.

The chain combines TRBV9 with TRBJ2-1; TRBD2 matches 9 bases. The germline gives CDR1 SGDLS, CDR2 YYNGEE. The CDR3 contains 16 residues. The V gene end was trimmed by 2 bases and the J gene end by 1 base; junction bases not matched to a gene: 4. CDR3 in DNA: TGTGCCAGCAGCGTCCTGGGACTAGCATCCTACAATGAGCAGTTCTTC. Protein sequence: CASSVLGLASYNEQFF.

The rearrangement joins TRBV2 to TRBJ1-1, with D possibly TRBD1 on 5 matching bases. The CDR3 contains 14 residues. CDR1 and CDR2 from the germline V gene are SNHLY and FYNNEI. Trimming stripped 7 bases from V and 0 bases from J, with 12 bases between. CDR3 residues: CASTSGTVNTEAFF. The CDR3 coding sequence is TGTGCCAGCACTTCCGGGACGGTGAACACTGAAGCTTTCTTT.

The chain joins TRBV2 to TRBJ2-5, with no clear D. V was clipped by 2 bases and J by 5 bases, with 18 bases between them. This CDR3 is built from 16 residues. Germline V gives CDR1 SNHLY, CDR2 FYNNEI. CDR3 residues: CASSELGFGLGETQYF. The DNA of the CDR3 is TGTGCCAGCAGTGAATTGGGTTTCGGCCTCGGGGAGACCCAGTACTTC.

The CDR3 DNA reads as TGTGCCAGCAGCTCCGGACGGTCCGGGTTCCAGTACTTC. It encodes CASSSGRSGFQYF. The rearrangement joins TRBV11-2 to TRBJ2-5; D is unresolved. CDR3 size: 13 residues. CDR1 and CDR2 (germline): SGHAT, FQNNGV. The V end lost 4 bases, the J end lost 10 bases, and 16 bases lay between the germline ends. The entire variable domain, with the rest obtained from reference TRBV11-2 and TRBJ2-5, is as follows: EAGVAQSPRYKIIEKRQSVAFWCNPISGHATLYWYQQILGQGPKLLIQFQNNGVVDDSQLPKDRFSAERLKGVDSTLKIQPAKLEDSAVYLCASSSGRSGFQYFGPGTRLLVL.

On this clone: Other DNA sequences from this sample encode an identical CDR3 as well. The genes are TRBV7-2 and TRBJ1-5; 11 bases agree with TRBD1. The CDR3 length is 14 residues. In germline, CDR1 is SGHTA, CDR2 FQGNSA. Germline trimming cut 3 bases from V and 5 bases from J; bases unmatched to any gene: 0. CDR3 loop: CASSLDRGHQPQHF. The DNA for the CDR3 is TGTGCCAGCAGCTTGGACAGGGGGCATCAGCCCCAGCATTTT.